Each of the 19 T cell receptor beta chains below was sequenced from the same sample in a study of blood T cell repertoires in COVID-19. Assay: immunoSEQ multiplex PCR; the TCRdb copy retains only in-frame clones and omits some. The data hold 150,000 to 200,000 clones, with about 89% observed a single time. Sequencing input: peripheral blood. These receptor sequences come from a man aged 70 or older with acute or convalescent COVID-19.

The chain employs TRBV11-2 and TRBJ2-7; 10 bases line up with TRBD1. J lost 6 bases, V lost 3 bases, and 8 bases had no gene match. Looked up from germline, CDR1 is SGHAT and CDR2 is FQNNGV. CDR3 length: 15 amino acids. DNA of the CDR3: TGTGCCAGCAGCTTTCCCGGGGACAGGGGTTCCGAGCAGTACTTC. Translation gives CASSFPGDRGSEQYF.

The chain carries TRBV5-1 and TRBJ1-2; a possible D gene is TRBD1 (6 bases). CDR1 and CDR2 from the germline V gene are SGHRS and YFSETQ. This CDR3 has 14 amino acids. The V and J ends lost 2 bases and 4 bases respectively, with 12 bases between them. The CDR3: CASSLSGDIYGYTF. CDR3 in DNA: TGCGCCAGCAGCTTATCAGGGGATATCTATGGCTACACCTTC.

The chain is built from TRBV15 and TRBJ1-2; D is ambiguous. CDR1 is LNHNV and CDR2 is YYDKDF in the germline V gene (reference sequence). The length of the CDR3 is 14 residues. Between the trimmed V and J ends, which lost 2 bases and 0 bases, there was a span of 7 bases. Written as DNA, the CDR3 is TGTGCCACCAGCAGACGTTCAGCTAACTATGGCTACACCTTC. Its translation is CATSRRSANYGYTF.

The chain carries TRBV28 and TRBJ2-1; D is possibly TRBD1 (6 bases). V lost 7 bases and J lost 1, with 8 bases in between. This CDR3 comprises 13 residues. Germline CDR1 reads MDHEN; CDR2 reads SYDVKM. CDR3 coding DNA: TGTGCCAGCAAGGGGGTTTCCTACAATGAGCAGTTCTTC. It encodes CASKGVSYNEQFF. The full variable domain, in which reference TRBV28 and TRBJ2-1 provide the parts outside the CDR3, is DVKVTQSSRYLVKRTGEKVFLECVQDMDHENMFWYRQDPGLGLRLIYFSYDVKMKEKGDIPEGYSVSREKKERFSLILESASTNQTSMYLCASKGVSYNEQFFGPGTRLTVL.

This clone has just a few counts. The CDR3 region is CASSSQGNSYEQYF. The CDR3 DNA reads TGTGCCAGCAGCTCCCAGGGGAACTCCTACGAGCAGTACTTC. The chain recombines TRBV7-9 with TRBJ2-7, with a possible D match to TRBD1 (6 bases). CDR3 length: 14 residues. The germline V gene encodes CDR1 SEHNR and CDR2 FQNEAQ (reference sequence). Trimming took off 4 bases at V and 0 bases at J, with 10 bases between the two ends.

In nucleotides, the CDR3 is TGCGCCAGCAGCTTGGACGGCTCTGGAAACACCATATATTTT. It is translated as CASSLDGSGNTIYF. The genes are TRBV5-1 and TRBJ1-3, with D unresolved. There are 14 residues in the CDR3. CDR1 and CDR2 (germline): SGHRS, YFSETQ. Trimming removed 0 bases from V and 0 bases from J, with 4 bases in between.

This clone appeared once. The V and J genes are TRBV10-3 and TRBJ1-1; the D gene is possibly TRBD1 (5 bases). The CDR3 length is 15 residues. Per the germline V gene, CDR1 is ENHRY and CDR2 is SYGVKD. V lost 6 bases and J 0 bases, leaving 14 bases between the germline ends. CDR3 in amino acids: CAIRSDGTLNTEAFF. In DNA form, the CDR3 reads TGTGCCATCAGGTCCGACGGGACTCTGAACACTGAAGCTTTCTTT.

The chain links TRBV4-1 to TRBJ1-6; 8 nucleotides line up with TRBD1. Germline V CDR1 and CDR2: MGHRA, YSYEKL. The V and J ends lost 2 bases and 13 bases, in that order; junction bases with no gene match: 10. This CDR3 is built from 15 residues. This CDR3 reads CASSQQPGQALPLHF. CDR3 DNA sequence: TGCGCCAGCAGCCAACAGCCGGGACAGGCCCTTCCCCTCCACTTT.

The chain joins TRBV7-2 to TRBJ2-1, with 12 bases fitting TRBD1. This CDR3 has 15 amino acids. Germline V gene data show CDR1 as SGHTA and CDR2 as FQGNSA. The V and J ends lost 4 bases and 8 bases, in that order; junction bases with no gene match: 6. The CDR3: CASSSPGQGAYEQFF. CDR3 sequence (DNA): TGTGCCAGCAGCTCTCCGGGACAGGGGGCCTATGAGCAGTTCTTC.

This clone was seen more than once but under ten times. V is TRBV29-1 and J is TRBJ1-2; D gene uncertain. Germline assignment: CDR1 SQVTM and CDR2 ANQGSEA. The length of the CDR3 is 11 residues. V lost 4 bases, J lost 7 bases, and 10 bases lay in between. The CDR3 region is CSVVSHSGYTF. The CDR3 DNA sequence: TGCAGCGTTGTTTCCCACTCTGGCTACACCTTC.

This clone was recorded a few times. The V call is TRBV19, the J call TRBJ1-5; 7 nucleotides match TRBD1. Germline CDR1 is LNHDA and CDR2 is SQIVND (reference sequence). The CDR3 has 16 residues. J lost 5 bases, V lost 7 bases, and 14 bases had no gene match. CDR3 region: CASIPGGTVGYQPQHF. The CDR3 DNA follows: TGTGCCAGTATCCCGGGGGGGACAGTAGGGTATCAGCCCCAGCATTTT.

V gene TRBV2 combines with J gene TRBJ1-5; D unresolved. Looked up from germline, CDR1 is SNHLY and CDR2 is FYNNEI. The CDR3 is made up of 13 amino acids. The V gene lost 8 bases and the J gene lost 2 bases, with 10 bases spanning the gap. CDR3 in amino acids: CASSGFGNQPQHF. The CDR3 region has the DNA TGTGCCAGCTCGGGGTTTGGCAATCAGCCCCAGCATTTT.

The chain carries TRBV2 and TRBJ1-1; 8 nucleotides agree with TRBD1. The trim removed 1 base at V and 4 bases at J, leaving 8 bases unmatched. Germline lookup yields CDR1 SNHLY and CDR2 FYNNEI. This CDR3 comprises 16 residues. The CDR3 nucleotides read TGTGCCAGCAGTGAAGGCAGGGGGCTAGATAGCACTGAAGCTTTCTTT. It codes for CASSEGRGLDSTEAFF.

The CDR3 DNA reads TGTGCCACCAGTCAGCGGGGGGCCCAACCCGGGGAGCTGTTTTTT. It codes for CATSQRGAQPGELFF. This rearrangement joins TRBV24-1 to TRBJ2-2; 9 nucleotides align to TRBD2. This CDR3 contains 15 residues. Unmatched junction bases numbered 7, after V lost 6 bases and J lost 6 bases. Germline values: CDR1 KGHDR, CDR2 SFDVKD.

The rearrangement joins TRBV18 to TRBJ2-7; no firm D call. The germline V gene encodes CDR1 KGHSH and CDR2 LQKENI. This CDR3 region has 13 residues. Trimming took 6 bases from V and 0 from J, leaving 9 bases between them. The DNA of the CDR3 is TGTGCCAGCTCGACTGCTAGCTCCTACGAGCAGTACTTC. It is translated as CASSTASSYEQYF. Using reference TRBV18 and TRBJ2-7 for the parts outside the CDR3, the full variable domain is NAGVMQNPRHLVRRRGQEARLRCSPMKGHSHVYWYRQLPEEGLKFMVYLQKENIIDESGMPKERFSAEFPKEGPSILRIQQVVRGDSAAYFCASSTASSYEQYFGPGTRLTVT.

The rearrangement uses TRBV4-3 and TRBJ2-7, with 8 nucleotides matching TRBD1. With 5 bases clipped from V and 5 bases from J, the junction kept 8 bases outside the gene matches. The germline V gene has CDR1 LGHNA and CDR2 YSLEER. The CDR3 length is 14 residues. In DNA, the CDR3 is TGCGCCAGCAGCGAACAGGGGGGTACGGACGAGCAGTACTTC. Translated, it gives CASSEQGGTDEQYF.

The chain joins TRBV5-1 to TRBJ1-6; D might be TRBD1 (6 bases). The CDR3 loop spans 13 amino acids. Trimming took off 4 bases at V and 6 bases at J, with 8 bases between the two ends. CDR1 is SGHRS, CDR2 YFSETQ, per germline. The CDR3 loop is CASSKDSNSPLHF. The CDR3 DNA reads TGCGCCAGCAGCAAGGACAGTAATTCACCCCTCCACTTT.

The J gene is TRBJ2-2, the V gene TRBV7-2, with 7 nucleotides matching TRBD2. V dropped 3 bases and J dropped 1; count of bases not matched to a gene: 2. Germline V gene data show CDR1 as SGHTA and CDR2 as FQGNSA. The CDR3 has 15 amino acids. The CDR3: CASSFVAGNTGELFF. The CDR3 DNA sequence: TGTGCCAGCAGCTTTGTAGCGGGGAACACCGGGGAGCTGTTTTTT.

This clone has only a few counts. The rearrangement joins TRBV7-9 to TRBJ1-4, with a tentative D call TRBD1 (5 bases). V shed 7 bases and J shed 6 bases, with 9 bases lying between them. The germline CDR1 and CDR2 sequences are SEHNR and FQNEAQ (reference sequence). The CDR3 has 12 residues. Written as DNA, the CDR3 is TGTGCCAGCACCGGGACTGATGAAAAACTGTTTTTT. Amino acids: CASTGTDEKLFF.